Each of the 30 T cell receptor beta chains below was sequenced from the same sample in a study of blood T cell repertoires in COVID-19. Assay: immunoSEQ multiplex PCR; the TCRdb copy retains only in-frame clones and omits some. The profile covers more than 200,000 clones, with around 82% appearing a single time and 2% to 3% taken by the ten largest. Material for sequencing was peripheral blood. These TCRs come from a woman in her thirties or forties with active or convalescent COVID-19.

This clone was detected a few times. This chain connects TRBV30 to TRBJ2-7, with TRBD2 matching over 9 bases. CDR1 is GTSNPN, CDR2 SVGIG, per germline (reference sequence). This CDR3 region has 17 residues. J was trimmed by 0 bases and V by 0 bases; bases with no gene match: 9. The CDR3 reads CAWSVDTGLARSYEQYF. As DNA, the CDR3 is TGTGCCTGGAGTGTGGATACCGGACTAGCGCGCTCCTACGAGCAGTACTTC.

A few counts support this clone. The CDR3 region is CAWSVLGRNQPQHF. The CDR3 DNA follows: TGTGCCTGGAGTGTACTAGGGCGCAATCAGCCCCAGCATTTT. The genes are TRBV30 and TRBJ1-5, with no clear D. Trimming shortened V by 0 bases and J by 2 bases, and 8 bases separated the two germline ends. CDR1 is GTSNPN, CDR2 SVGIG, per germline (reference sequence). There are 14 residues in the CDR3.

The chain combines TRBV5-1 with TRBJ1-2; 7 positions match TRBD1. V gave up 3 bases and J gave up 6 bases; unmatched junction bases: 8. The CDR3 consists of 14 residues. CDR1 SGHRS and CDR2 YFSETQ come from the germline V gene. The CDR3 DNA is TGCGCCAGCAGCTACCAGACAGGGTCGGATGGCTACACCTTC. It yields the protein CASSYQTGSDGYTF. Full variable domain (missing parts from reference TRBV5-1 and TRBJ1-2): KAGVTQTPRYLIKTRGQQVTLSCSPISGHRSVSWYQQTPGQGLQFLFEYFSETQRNKGNFPGRFSGRQFSNSRSEMNVSTLELGDSALYLCASSYQTGSDGYTFGSGTRLTVV.

The chain has TRBV5-1 and TRBJ1-1; tentatively, D is TRBD1 (6 bases). This CDR3 is built from 16 residues. Trimming stripped 0 bases from V and 2 bases from J, with 14 bases between. The germline V gene has CDR1 SGHRS and CDR2 YFSETQ. The CDR3: CASSLAGQQSNTEAFF. In nucleotides, the CDR3 is TGCGCCAGCAGCTTGGCAGGACAGCAAAGTAACACTGAAGCTTTCTTT.

This chain connects TRBV29-1 to TRBJ1-2; TRBD1 matches at 9 bases. With 5 bases clipped from V and 6 bases from J, the junction kept 10 bases outside the gene matches. The germline V gene encodes CDR1 SQVTM and CDR2 ANQGSEA. This CDR3 spans 14 amino acids. Here the CDR3 reads CSVPRTGAYHGYTF. The CDR3 bases are TGCAGCGTTCCCCGGACAGGGGCTTATCATGGCTACACCTTC.

The V call is TRBV11-2, the J call TRBJ1-2, with D maybe TRBD1 (5 bases). V dropped 8 bases and J dropped 14 bases, with 18 bases sitting between them. This CDR3 has 11 amino acids. Germline V gene lookup returns CDR1 SGHAT and CDR2 FQNNGV. The CDR3 DNA sequence: TGTGCCAGCGCTTACGGGGGGAGTGTTACCTTC. Its translation: CASAYGGSVTF. Full variable domain (rest looked up from reference TRBV11-2 and TRBJ1-2): EAGVAQSPRYKIIEKRQSVAFWCNPISGHATLYWYQQILGQGPKLLIQFQNNGVVDDSQLPKDRFSAERLKGVDSTLKIQPAKLEDSAVYLCASAYGGSVTFGSGTRLTVV.

The rearrangement links TRBV19 to TRBJ2-1, with 9 bases identical to TRBD2. In germline, CDR1 is LNHDA, CDR2 SQIVND (reference sequence). The CDR3 spans 16 residues. V dropped 3 bases and J dropped 9; count of bases not matched to a gene: 12. Here the CDR3 reads CASSIRGGGAKLEQFF. The CDR3 DNA follows: TGTGCCAGTAGTATTAGGGGCGGGGGGGCTAAGCTTGAGCAGTTCTTC.

The chain links TRBV19 to TRBJ2-3, with D possibly matching TRBD2 (6 bases). Deletions cut 5 bases from V and 5 bases from J, with 11 bases between. The CDR3 spans 13 residues. Germline values: CDR1 LNHDA, CDR2 SQIVND (reference sequence). The DNA for the CDR3 is TGTGCCAGTAGTCGGGAGACCCGAGATACGCAGTATTTT. It encodes CASSRETRDTQYF.

The chain combines TRBV9 with TRBJ1-3, with 12 bases matching TRBD1. Germline CDR1 and CDR2: SGDLS and YYNGEE. Unmatched junction bases numbered 4, after V lost 2 bases and J lost 1 base. The CDR3 length is 17 residues. The CDR3 coding sequence is TGTGCCAGCAGCGTGACGGGACAGGGGGCGTCTGGAAACACCATATATTTT. Translating it yields CASSVTGQGASGNTIYF.

The chain has TRBV20-1 and TRBJ2-2; D not certain. Trimming cost V 4 bases and J 7 bases, with 7 bases left between them. Germline CDR1 reads DFQATT; CDR2 reads SNEGSKA (reference sequence). The CDR3 spans 11 residues. The CDR3 DNA reads as TGCAGTGCTATTGACCTCGGGGAGCTGTTTTTT. Translated: CSAIDLGELFF.

The chain couples TRBV4-2 to TRBJ1-2; possible D gene TRBD1, 5 bases. CDR3 length: 13 residues. CDR1 is LGHNA, CDR2 YNFKEQ, per germline. The germline V and J ends were trimmed by 6 bases and 5 bases, with 13 bases remaining between them. Here the CDR3 reads CASSAGLGYGYTF. The CDR3 DNA reads as TGTGCCAGCAGTGCAGGGTTAGGGTATGGCTACACCTTC.

V usage is TRBV18 and J usage is TRBJ1-5; TRBD1 matches at 12 bases. The length of the CDR3 is 18 residues. Trimming took 4 bases from V and 2 from J; bases not matched to a gene: 9. CDR1 is KGHSH, CDR2 LQKENI, per germline. The CDR3 protein is CASSRYRDRGLGNQPQHF. Written as DNA, the CDR3 is TGTGCCAGCTCACGATACCGGGACAGGGGGCTTGGCAATCAGCCCCAGCATTTT. Full variable domain (remainder filled in from reference TRBV18 and TRBJ1-5): NAGVMQNPRHLVRRRGQEARLRCSPMKGHSHVYWYRQLPEEGLKFMVYLQKENIIDESGMPKERFSAEFPKEGPSILRIQQVVRGDSAAYFCASSRYRDRGLGNQPQHFGDGTRLSIL.

The chain uses TRBV19 and TRBJ1-3; D is unresolved. From germline, CDR1 is LNHDA and CDR2 SQIVND (reference sequence). Trimming cost V 8 bases and J 7 bases, with 18 bases left between them. The CDR3 loop spans 14 amino acids. CDR3 protein: CASSTPASGNTIYF. The CDR3 nucleotides read TGTGCCAGTTCCACCCCGGCCTCAGGCAACACCATATATTTT.

The V and J genes are TRBV6-2 or TRBV6-3 and TRBJ1-1; D call uncertain. This CDR3 region has 11 residues. CDR1 is MNHEY and CDR2 is SVGEGT in the germline V gene. Trimming took off 6 bases at V and 7 bases at J, with 9 bases between the two ends. CDR3 protein: CASSRADEAFF. CDR3 bases: TGTGCCAGCAGCCGCGCCGATGAAGCTTTCTTT.

The table lists this clone with a few counts. This chain connects TRBV6-6 to TRBJ1-2; 7 bases line up with TRBD1. Germline V gene lookup returns CDR1 MNHNY and CDR2 SVGAGI (reference sequence). CDR3 length: 12 residues. V lost 7 bases and J lost 4; bases outside the gene matches: 3. CDR3 residues: CASKGQVYGYTF. The DNA for the CDR3 is TGTGCCAGCAAAGGACAGGTCTATGGCTACACCTTC.

V and J are TRBV6-5 and TRBJ1-6; 9 bases fit TRBD1. CDR1 MNHEY and CDR2 SVGAGI come from the germline V gene. V was clipped by 6 bases and J by 8 bases; unmatched bases: 8. There are 15 residues in the CDR3. The DNA of the CDR3 is TGTGCCAGCAGCCTAATACAGGGGGCGGATTCACCCCTCCACTTT. It is translated as CASSLIQGADSPLHF.

This clone was counted a single time. The chain joins TRBV30 to TRBJ1-6; 11 bases align to TRBD1. Germline V lookup: CDR1 GTSNPN, CDR2 SVGIG (reference sequence). This CDR3 is 13 amino acids long. V was clipped by 5 bases and J by 7 bases; unmatched bases: 1. CDR3 amino acids: CAWGTGGNSPLHF. CDR3 coding DNA: TGTGCCTGGGGGACAGGGGGAAATTCACCCCTCCACTTT.

J is TRBJ1-4 and V is TRBV29-1; perhaps TRBD1 as D (6 bases). Trimming removed 6 bases from V and 6 bases from J, with 14 bases in between. There are 13 residues in the CDR3. In germline, CDR1 is SQVTM, CDR2 ANQGSEA. The CDR3 reads CSVTGLADEKLFF. The CDR3 region has the DNA TGCAGCGTCACAGGGCTGGCGGATGAAAAACTGTTTTTT.

V usage is TRBV7-8 and J usage is TRBJ2-5; D is possibly TRBD1 (6 bases). CDR3 size: 14 residues. Germline V gene data show CDR1 as SGHVS and CDR2 as FQNEAQ. V lost 5 bases and J lost 1, with 11 bases in between. The CDR3 loop reads CASSTTTGQETQYF. DNA for the CDR3: TGTGCCAGCAGCACCACGACAGGCCAAGAGACCCAGTACTTC.

For the CDR3, the DNA is TGTGCCAGCAGCCAGGGGACAGCGAGAAACATTCAGTACTTC. This encodes CASSQGTARNIQYF. The chain has TRBV14 and TRBJ2-4, with 7 bases lining up with TRBD1. The ends lost 3 bases at V and 6 bases at J; junction bases unmatched: 5. CDR3 size: 14 residues. Per germline, CDR1 SGHDN and CDR2 FVKESK.

V gene TRBV3-1 (or the pseudogene TRBV3-2) combines with J gene TRBJ2-7; 11 bases fit TRBD2. CDR1 and CDR2 (germline): LGHDT, YNNKEL (reference sequence). With 1 base clipped from V and 4 bases from J, the junction kept 6 bases outside the gene matches. The CDR3 has 16 residues. The CDR3: CASSQGLAGRGYEQYF. The CDR3 coding sequence is TGTGCCAGCAGCCAAGGACTAGCGGGGCGGGGGTACGAGCAGTACTTC.

This rearrangement joins TRBV5-1 to TRBJ1-4, with D perhaps matching TRBD1 (5 bases). Germline-derived CDR1 and CDR2 are SGHRS and YFSETQ. V dropped 4 bases and J dropped 4 bases, with 17 bases sitting between them. The CDR3 loop spans 16 amino acids. This CDR3 reads CASSPTWGSNNEKLFF. The CDR3 DNA reads as TGCGCCAGCAGCCCTACGTGGGGCAGCAATAATGAAAAACTGTTTTTT.

This chain uses TRBV30 with TRBJ2-2; the D is unclear. The CDR3 has 13 residues. V lost 0 bases, J lost 4 bases, and 6 bases lay in between. Per germline, CDR1 GTSNPN and CDR2 SVGIG (reference sequence). The CDR3 region is CAWSVTGTGELFF. The CDR3, as DNA: TGTGCCTGGAGTGTAACCGGCACCGGGGAGCTGTTTTTT. The full variable domain, with the rest looked up from reference TRBV30 and TRBJ2-2, is SQTIHQWPATLVQPVGSPLSLECTVEGTSNPNLYWYRQAAGRGLQLLFYSVGIGQISSEVPQNLSASRPQDRQFILSSKKLLLSDSGFYLCAWSVTGTGELFFGEGSRLTVL.

V usage is TRBV11-2 and J usage is TRBJ2-3; the D is unclear. Trimming pared 5 bases from V and 7 bases from J, leaving 7 bases between. CDR1 and CDR2 (germline): SGHAT, FQNNGV. The CDR3 has 11 amino acids. CDR3 nucleotide sequence: TGTGCCAGCAGCCAAGCCCATACGCAGTATTTT. It is translated as CASSQAHTQYF.

V gene TRBV18 combines with J gene TRBJ2-2; D possibly corresponds to TRBD1 (5 bases). This CDR3 has 15 residues. Germline-derived CDR1 and CDR2 are KGHSH and LQKENI. Trimming pared 2 bases from V and 1 base from J, leaving 8 bases between. The DNA for the CDR3 is TGTGCCAGCTCACCAGACAGAGAGAACACCGGGGAGCTGTTTTTT. Translated: CASSPDRENTGELFF.

The chain is built from TRBV5-1 and TRBJ2-7, with D possibly being TRBD2 (5 bases). The germline V gene has CDR1 SGHRS and CDR2 YFSETQ. Trimming pared 1 base from V and 6 bases from J, leaving 14 bases between. There are 14 residues in the CDR3. CDR3 sequence: CASSLYPQRGEQYF. In DNA, the CDR3 is TGCGCCAGCAGCTTGTACCCACAACGGGGCGAGCAGTACTTC.

This clone was observed a handful of times. The chain joins TRBV9 to TRBJ2-1, with D possibly matching TRBD2 (7 bases). This CDR3 is built from 16 residues. The germline CDR1 and CDR2 sequences are SGDLS and YYNGEE. Trimming removed 4 bases from V and 9 bases from J, with 23 bases in between. CDR3 sequence (DNA): TGTGCCAGCAGCACCCAGGGGACTACGTTTCGCGGTGAGCAGTTCTTC. Its translation: CASSTQGTTFRGEQFF.

This chain joins TRBV4-2 and TRBJ2-3; D remains unclear. V lost 0 bases and J 1 base, leaving 14 bases between the germline ends. CDR3 length: 17 amino acids. CDR1 and CDR2 from the germline V gene are LGHNA and YNFKEQ. CDR3 protein: CASSQDRLVIGTDTQYF. As DNA, the CDR3 is TGTGCCAGCAGCCAAGATAGGCTAGTTATAGGCACAGATACGCAGTATTTT.

This chain uses TRBV2 with TRBJ2-1; 9 bases map to TRBD2. Looked up from germline, CDR1 is SNHLY and CDR2 is FYNNEI. Trimming took 10 bases from V and 8 from J; bases not matched to a gene: 9. The CDR3 is 13 residues long. CDR3 nucleotide sequence: TGTGCCACTGGACTAGCGATTATGGATGAGCAGTTCTTC. Protein product: CATGLAIMDEQFF.

The chain carries TRBV9 and TRBJ2-7, with 9 bases that match TRBD1. The germline CDR1 and CDR2 sequences are SGDLS and YYNGEE. The junction had 5 bases not matched to a gene; V was cut back by 3 bases and J by 7 bases. The CDR3 spans 13 residues. Written as DNA, the CDR3 is TGTGCCAGCAGCGCAACAGGGGGCGGAGAGCAGTACTTC. Encoded protein: CASSATGGGEQYF. Full variable domain (rest looked up from reference TRBV9 and TRBJ2-7): DSGVTQTPKHLITATGQRVTLRCSPRSGDLSVYWYQQSLDQGLQFLIQYYNGEERAKGNILERFSAQQFPDLHSELNLSSLELGDSALYFCASSATGGGEQYFGPGTRLTVT.